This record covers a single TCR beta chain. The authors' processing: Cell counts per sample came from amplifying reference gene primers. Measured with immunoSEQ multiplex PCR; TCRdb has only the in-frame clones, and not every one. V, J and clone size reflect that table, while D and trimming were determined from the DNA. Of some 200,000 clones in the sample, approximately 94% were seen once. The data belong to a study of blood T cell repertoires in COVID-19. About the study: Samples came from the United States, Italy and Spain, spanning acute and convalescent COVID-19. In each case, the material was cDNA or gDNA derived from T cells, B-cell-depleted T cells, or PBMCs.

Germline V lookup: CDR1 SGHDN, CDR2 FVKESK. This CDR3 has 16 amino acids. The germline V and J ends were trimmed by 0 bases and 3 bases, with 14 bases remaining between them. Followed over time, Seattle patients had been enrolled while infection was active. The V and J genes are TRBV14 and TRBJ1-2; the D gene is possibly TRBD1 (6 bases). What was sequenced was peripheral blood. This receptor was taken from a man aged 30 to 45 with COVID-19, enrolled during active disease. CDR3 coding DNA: TGTGCCAGCAGCCAAGAATCGGGGGGCTCCTACTATGGCTACACCTTC. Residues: CASSQESGGSYYGYTF.